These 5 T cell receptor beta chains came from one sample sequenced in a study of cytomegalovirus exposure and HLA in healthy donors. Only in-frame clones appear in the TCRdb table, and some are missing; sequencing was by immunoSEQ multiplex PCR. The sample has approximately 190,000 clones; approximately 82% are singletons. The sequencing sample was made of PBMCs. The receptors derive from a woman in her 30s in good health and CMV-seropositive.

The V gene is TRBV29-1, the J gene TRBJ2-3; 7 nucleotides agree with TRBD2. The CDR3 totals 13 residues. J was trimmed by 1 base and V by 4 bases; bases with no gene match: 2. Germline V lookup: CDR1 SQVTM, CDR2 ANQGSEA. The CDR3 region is CSVGAGGTDTQYF. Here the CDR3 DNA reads TGCAGCGTTGGGGCGGGGGGCACAGATACGCAGTATTTT.

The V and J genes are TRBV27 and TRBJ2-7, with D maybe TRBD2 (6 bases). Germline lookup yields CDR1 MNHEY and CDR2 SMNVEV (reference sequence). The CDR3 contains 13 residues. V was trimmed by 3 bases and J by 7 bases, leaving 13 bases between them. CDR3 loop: CASSFGGIVEQYF. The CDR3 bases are TGTGCCAGCAGTTTCGGGGGAATAGTGGAGCAGTACTTC.

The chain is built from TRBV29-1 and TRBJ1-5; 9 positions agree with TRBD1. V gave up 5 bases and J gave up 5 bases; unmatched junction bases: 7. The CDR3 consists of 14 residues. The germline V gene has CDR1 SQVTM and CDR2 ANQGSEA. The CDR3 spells CSVRIQGADQPQHF. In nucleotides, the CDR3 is TGCAGCGTTAGAATACAGGGGGCGGATCAGCCCCAGCATTTT.

CDR3 sequence: CASSLLLEEETFF. The CDR3 DNA reads TGTGCCAGCAGCTTACTTTTGGAGGAGGAGACTTTCTTT. V gene TRBV7-9 combines with J gene TRBJ1-1; D not certain. The CDR3 has 13 amino acids. V lost 2 bases, J lost 12 bases, and 16 bases lay in between. Germline V gives CDR1 SEHNR, CDR2 FQNEAQ (reference sequence).

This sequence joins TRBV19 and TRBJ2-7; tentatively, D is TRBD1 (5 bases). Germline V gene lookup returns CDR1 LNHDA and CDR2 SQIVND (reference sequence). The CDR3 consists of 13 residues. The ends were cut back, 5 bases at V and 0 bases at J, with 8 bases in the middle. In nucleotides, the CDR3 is TGTGCCAGTAGTCAGACAGTCTCCTACGAGCAGTACTTC. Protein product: CASSQTVSYEQYF.